A single sample gave rise to the 27 T cell receptor beta chains below, sequenced in a study of T cell responses to AZD1222 COVID-19 vaccine. Measured with immunoSEQ multiplex PCR; TCRdb has only the in-frame clones, and not every one. Of around 100,000 clones listed, about 86% are singletons. The material was peripheral blood, obtained on day 0 of AZD1222 vaccination. These receptors all stem from an adult in good health.

The CDR3 loop is CASSLGRSDTQYF. As DNA, the CDR3 is TGTGCCAGCAGCCTTGGGAGATCAGATACGCAGTATTTT. The chain joins TRBV3-1 (or the pseudogene TRBV3-2) to TRBJ2-3, with a possible D match to TRBD2 (5 bases). Germline values: CDR1 LGHDT, CDR2 YNNKEL (reference sequence). The V gene lost 4 bases and the J gene lost 4 bases, with 9 bases spanning the gap. The CDR3 extends over 13 amino acids.

This chain links TRBV19 with TRBJ2-7; TRBD1 matches 7 bases. This CDR3 is 13 amino acids long. Trimming cost V 8 bases and J 2 bases; bases outside gene matches: 6. Germline CDR1 reads LNHDA; CDR2 reads SQIVND (reference sequence). The CDR3 region is CASGERGPYEQYF. In DNA form, the CDR3 reads TGTGCCAGTGGAGAAAGGGGGCCCTACGAGCAGTACTTC.

This chain uses TRBV18 with TRBJ1-5; the D gene is possibly TRBD1 (5 bases). Trimming took 4 bases from V and 6 from J, leaving 16 bases between them. Germline V CDR1 and CDR2: KGHSH, LQKENI. There are 15 residues in the CDR3. Here the CDR3 reads CASSLPPGLGQPQHF. CDR3 in DNA: TGTGCCAGCTCACTCCCCCCAGGGCTCGGTCAGCCCCAGCATTTT.

This chain uses TRBV18 with TRBJ1-1; no clear D gene. The germline V gene has CDR1 KGHSH and CDR2 LQKENI. The ends were cut back, 2 bases at V and 4 bases at J, with 11 bases in the middle. The CDR3 runs to 14 residues. CDR3 sequence: CASSPLTEFTEAFF. The DNA of the CDR3 is TGTGCCAGCTCACCATTAACGGAATTCACTGAAGCTTTCTTT.

Turning to this clone: A junction end diverges from the germline sequence, so it may reflect a read error. The chain recombines TRBV6-1 with TRBJ1-2; TRBD1 matches at 8 bases. This CDR3 contains 14 residues. From germline, CDR1 is MNHNS and CDR2 SASEGT. The CDR3 is CASSEGDRGRGYTF. As DNA, the CDR3 is TGTGCCAGCAGCGAAGGCGACAGGGGACGTGGCTACACCTTC.

The V call is TRBV27, the J call TRBJ1-1; 10 bases map to TRBD1. This CDR3 is 14 amino acids long. The germline V gene has CDR1 MNHEY and CDR2 SMNVEV (reference sequence). The trim removed 4 bases at V and 4 bases at J, leaving 3 bases unmatched. The CDR3 DNA reads TGTGCCAGCAGTTCCTGGGACAGGGGCACTGAAGCTTTCTTT. Protein: CASSSWDRGTEAFF.

This clone was observed a single time. The gene calls are TRBV19 and TRBJ1-2; tentative D call: TRBD1 (6 bases). V was shortened by 1 base and J by 2 bases, with 11 bases between the two germline ends. Germline V gives CDR1 LNHDA, CDR2 SQIVND (reference sequence). The CDR3 length is 15 residues. In nucleotides, the CDR3 is TGTGCCAGTAGTATAGGGCGGACAGACAACTATGGCTACACCTTC. This sequence encodes CASSIGRTDNYGYTF.

This clone was counted a single time. This chain joins TRBV7-2 and TRBJ1-2; D ambiguous. Germline lookup yields CDR1 SGHTA and CDR2 FQGNSA. V lost 3 bases and J lost 2, with 7 bases in between. This CDR3 has 13 residues. Written as DNA, the CDR3 is TGTGCCAGCAGCTTGGATTCAAACTATGGCTACACCTTC. Translation gives CASSLDSNYGYTF.

This clone was detected only once. CDR3 sequence reads: CASSLKRNRDHEQYF. The CDR3 nucleotides read TGTGCCAGCAGCCTCAAACGGAATCGGGACCACGAGCAGTACTTC. This sequence joins TRBV6-2 or TRBV6-3 and TRBJ2-7; either TRBD1 or TRBD2 may supply D (5 bases each). V was trimmed by 6 bases and J by 5 bases, leaving 20 bases between them. Germline V gene data show CDR1 as MNHEY and CDR2 as SVGEGT. This CDR3 is built from 15 residues.

The CDR3 nucleotides read TGTGCCAGCAGCTCTCTCGGAAAGGGACAGTTCTACGAGCAGTACTTC. Amino acids: CASSSLGKGQFYEQYF. This chain links TRBV7-9 with TRBJ2-7; 7 bases line up with TRBD1. Germline V gene lookup returns CDR1 SEHNR and CDR2 FQNEAQ (reference sequence). V lost 4 bases and J lost 3; bases outside the gene matches: 12. The CDR3 is 16 residues long.

The V and J genes are TRBV9 and TRBJ2-7, with 9 bases matching TRBD1. Unmatched junction bases numbered 15, after V lost 4 bases and J lost 7 bases. Looked up from germline, CDR1 is SGDLS and CDR2 is YYNGEE. The CDR3 sequence is 16 residues long. CDR3 nucleotide sequence: TGTGCCAGCAGCACCGACGCCGGGACAGGGACAAGAGAGCAGTACTTC. As protein: CASSTDAGTGTREQYF. The variable domain in full, completed from reference TRBV9 and TRBJ2-7, reads DSGVTQTPKHLITATGQRVTLRCSPRSGDLSVYWYQQSLDQGLQFLIQYYNGEERAKGNILERFSAQQFPDLHSELNLSSLELGDSALYFCASSTDAGTGTREQYFGPGTRLTVT.

In this sample, this clone turned up a few times. V is TRBV7-9 and J is TRBJ1-1; D gene uncertain. Germline CDR1 and CDR2: SEHNR and FQNEAQ (reference sequence). CDR3 length: 15 amino acids. The V end lost 0 bases, the J end lost 6 bases, and 14 bases lay between the germline ends. CDR3 sequence reads: CASSLATGIFAEAFF. CDR3 DNA sequence: TGTGCCAGCAGCTTAGCTACGGGAATTTTCGCTGAAGCTTTCTTT.

The V gene is TRBV27, the J gene TRBJ1-1, with D possibly being TRBD1 (5 bases). V lost 3 bases and J lost 1, with 9 bases in between. Germline V lookup: CDR1 MNHEY, CDR2 SMNVEV (reference sequence). This CDR3 has 14 amino acids. CDR3 bases: TGTGCCAGCAGTTTTAGGACATCGAACACTGAAGCTTTCTTT. This translates into CASSFRTSNTEAFF.

The V and J genes are TRBV27 and TRBJ2-7; no clear D. The CDR3 covers 13 residues. In germline, CDR1 is MNHEY, CDR2 SMNVEV (reference sequence). The V end was cut by 5 bases, the J end by 5 bases, with 13 bases between. The CDR3 spells CASSLGFNNEQYF. The CDR3 DNA reads TGTGCCAGCAGTCTGGGGTTTAACAACGAGCAGTACTTC.

The chain is built from TRBV4-1 and TRBJ1-6; 7 bases line up with TRBD1. With 2 bases clipped from V and 10 bases from J, the junction kept 11 bases outside the gene matches. Germline V CDR1 and CDR2: MGHRA, YSYEKL. The CDR3 spans 16 residues. The CDR3 DNA reads as TGCGCCAGCAGCCAATCTGGGACAGCTGGAGCGTCACCCCTCCACTTT. It translates to CASSQSGTAGASPLHF.

The chain joins TRBV29-1 to TRBJ1-1; unclear D gene. Trimming cost V 7 bases and J 2 bases, with 5 bases left between them. Looked up from germline, CDR1 is SQVTM and CDR2 is ANQGSEA. The CDR3 is 10 residues long. CDR3 coding DNA: TGCAGCGCCAAAAACACTGAAGCTTTCTTT. Translated: CSAKNTEAFF.

The chain uses TRBV7-9 and TRBJ2-1; D remains unclear. This CDR3 region has 16 residues. Deletions cut 8 bases from V and 0 bases from J, with 17 bases between. Germline assignment: CDR1 SEHNR and CDR2 FQNEAQ (reference sequence). The CDR3 DNA reads as TGTGCCAGCGGGAAAGCCGACCCCTTCTCCTACAATGAGCAGTTCTTC. Translating gives CASGKADPFSYNEQFF.

This rearrangement joins TRBV7-9 to TRBJ1-4, with TRBD1 matching 7 bases. Trimming at V came to 0 bases and at J to 5 bases, leaving 3 bases not matched to a gene. The CDR3 length is 15 residues. Germline V gives CDR1 SEHNR, CDR2 FQNEAQ (reference sequence). CDR3 sequence reads: CASSLAGTVNEKLFF. DNA for the CDR3: TGTGCCAGCAGCTTAGCGGGGACAGTAAATGAAAAACTGTTTTTT. Complete variable domain (other parts from reference TRBV7-9 and TRBJ1-4): DTGVSQNPRHKITKRGQNVTFRCDPISEHNRLYWYRQTLGQGPEFLTYFQNEAQLEKSRLLSDRFSAERPKGSFSTLEIQRTEQGDSAMYLCASSLAGTVNEKLFFGSGTQLSVL.

The rearrangement links TRBV14 to TRBJ1-3; no clear D. This CDR3 region has 15 residues. Per germline, CDR1 SGHDN and CDR2 FVKESK. Trimming took 0 bases from V and 0 from J, leaving 6 bases between them. The CDR3 coding sequence is TGTGCCAGCAGCCAAGACTTAGGCTCTGGAAACACCATATATTTT. Its translation is CASSQDLGSGNTIYF.

This clone was counted once. The chain uses TRBV3-1 (or the pseudogene TRBV3-2) and TRBJ1-1, with D possibly being TRBD1 (5 bases). The CDR3 sequence is 14 residues long. Between the trimmed V and J ends, which lost 1 base and 6 bases, there was a span of 12 bases. Per germline, CDR1 LGHDT and CDR2 YNNKEL (reference sequence). The DNA for the CDR3 is TGTGCCAGCAGCCAAGGGGGCAGGGTGGCTGAAGCTTTCTTT. It is translated as CASSQGGRVAEAFF.

The chain uses TRBV2 and TRBJ2-5, with TRBD2 as a possible D gene (7 bases). The CDR3 totals 15 residues. Germline V gene sequence: CDR1 SNHLY, CDR2 FYNNEI. Trimming left V 4 bases short and J 1 base short, with 13 bases between. CDR3 bases: TGTGCCAGCAGTGTGCCGGGGGGCCTCCAAGAGACCCAGTACTTC. Its translation: CASSVPGGLQETQYF.

This chain links TRBV5-4 with TRBJ2-7, with 9 bases identical to TRBD1. J gave up 2 bases and V 5 bases, and 8 bases lay outside the gene matches. Germline CDR1 and CDR2: SGHNT and YYREEE (reference sequence). This CDR3 has 15 residues. DNA for the CDR3: TGTGCCAGCAGAACATCCGGGACAGGGCCCTACGAGCAGTACTTC. Protein sequence: CASRTSGTGPYEQYF.

The chain links TRBV19 to TRBJ1-1; 7 bases line up with TRBD1. The CDR3 is 13 amino acids. Germline V gene lookup returns CDR1 LNHDA and CDR2 SQIVND (reference sequence). The V segment lost 5 bases and the J segment 5 bases; nucleotides outside the gene matches: 5. For the CDR3, the DNA is TGTGCCAGTAGTGGGACAGTTTGGACTGAAGCTTTCTTT. This gives the protein CASSGTVWTEAFF. The variable domain in full, with the rest retrieved from reference TRBV19 and TRBJ1-1, is DGGITQSPKYLFRKEGQNVTLSCEQNLNHDAMYWYRQDPGQGLRLIYYSQIVNDFQKGDIAEGYSVSREKKESFPLTVTSAQKNPTAFYLCASSGTVWTEAFFGQGTRLTVV.

This clone was observed a handful of times. The genes are TRBV10-3 and TRBJ1-4, with 7 bases matching TRBD1. The V and J ends lost 3 bases and 7 bases, in that order; junction bases with no gene match: 5. The CDR3 is made up of 14 amino acids. Per the germline V gene, CDR1 is ENHRY and CDR2 is SYGVKD. In DNA, the CDR3 is TGTGCCATCAGTGAAGGGGGCGCGTCTGAAAAACTGTTTTTT. Its protein product is CAISEGGASEKLFF.

The chain couples TRBV18 to TRBJ1-2, with TRBD1 identical over 8 bases. The CDR3 contains 15 residues. V dropped 5 bases and J dropped 5; count of bases not matched to a gene: 10. Germline loops: CDR1 KGHSH, CDR2 LQKENI. The CDR3 reads CASSSGQGEAYGYTF. The CDR3 bases are TGTGCCAGCTCATCTGGACAGGGCGAAGCGTATGGCTACACCTTC.

In DNA, the CDR3 is TGCGCCAGCAGTGAAAAGCAGGGGGGAACTTTCTTT. As protein: CASSEKQGGTFF. This chain connects TRBV10-2 to TRBJ1-1; 7 nucleotides match TRBD1. CDR1 is WSHSY, CDR2 SAAADI, per germline. This CDR3 region has 12 residues. V lost 3 bases and J lost 12; bases outside the gene matches: 7.

CDR3 region: CASSSFRGAGTDTQYF. DNA of the CDR3: TGTGCCAGCAGCTCTTTCCGGGGAGCAGGGACAGATACGCAGTATTTT. The rearrangement joins TRBV11-3 to TRBJ2-3; D could derive from TRBD1 or TRBD2 (5 bases each). From germline, CDR1 is SGHNT and CDR2 YENEEA. The CDR3 is made up of 16 amino acids. Trimming removed 4 bases at V and 3 bases at J, with 17 bases between.